This TCR beta chain was identified during a study of blood T cell repertoires in COVID-19. Looking at the study overall: PBMCs, B-cell-depleted T cells, or T cells were the source of the cDNA or gDNA that made up the material.

Original methodology: Using reference gene primer amplification, nucleated cell counts were estimated. Using immunoSEQ multiplex PCR, the repertoire was profiled, and TCRdb retains in-frame clones only, with some absent. D and trimming were read from the DNA, whereas the V and J calls and clone size are those reported in that table. The data contain some 120,000 clones, around nine tenths of them seen just once; the ten biggest clones take up about 1.6%. V shed 7 bases and J 6 bases; nucleotides not matched to a gene: 9. CDR1 and CDR2 from the germline V gene are MNHEY and SVGAGI. The CDR3 has 14 amino acids.

The receptor was isolated from a human donor in a cohort sampled during active COVID-19. The sequencing sample was made of peripheral blood. This chain connects TRBV6-5 to TRBJ2-4, with 7 nucleotides matching TRBD1. CDR3 sequence: CASTQDRARNIQYF. Written as DNA, the CDR3 is TGTGCCAGCACTCAAGACAGGGCTCGAAACATTCAGTACTTC.